This T cell receptor (beta chain) was documented in a study of T cell responses to AZD1222 COVID-19 vaccine. Across the study: Pooled together were second doses at about 4 or about 12 weeks. General study points: Spike-specific TCRs gained breadth and depth after people received two AZD1222 doses.

About this clone: Its cognate antigen is unknown.

Using immunoSEQ multiplex PCR, the repertoire was profiled, and TCRdb retains in-frame clones only, with some absent. The data show 170,000 or so clones, with less than 95% seen just once and roughly 1.6% held by the top ten. The sequence came from an adult in good health. The material was peripheral blood, obtained on day 0 of AZD1222 vaccination.

The CDR3 nucleotides read TGTGCCAGCAGCCAAGTTTATAACACTGAAGCTTTCTTT. Its translation is CASSQVYNTEAFF. The chain couples TRBV14 to TRBJ1-1; D gene unclear. This CDR3 is built from 13 residues. Germline CDR1 and CDR2: SGHDN and FVKESK. Trimming shortened V by 1 base and J by 2 bases, and 5 bases separated the two germline ends.